The next 5 T cell receptor beta chains were all read from a single sample in a study of blood T cell repertoires in COVID-19. Assay used: immunoSEQ multiplex PCR; TCRdb lists only in-frame clones, some missing. Among around 170,000 clones, around 80% were seen once, and the ten largest hold 14%. Sequencing input: peripheral blood. The receptors originated from a man aged 30 to 39 with active or convalescent COVID-19.

The V and J genes are TRBV5-1 and TRBJ1-3, with 8 positions matching TRBD1. The CDR3 contains 17 residues. The V gene's germline CDR1 is SGHRS and CDR2 YFSETQ. V lost 3 bases to trimming and J lost 4 bases; unmatched junction nucleotides: 12. CDR3 in DNA: TGCGCCAGCAGCTCGGCTACTCACAGGGGGGGAGGAAACACCATATATTTT. Its protein product is CASSSATHRGGGNTIYF.

This clone was recorded a few times. The chain links TRBV4-1 to TRBJ1-6; 7 bases agree with TRBD1. With 5 bases clipped from V and 6 bases from J, the junction kept 7 bases outside the gene matches. This CDR3 contains 15 residues. Germline CDR1 is MGHRA and CDR2 is YSYEKL. CDR3 in DNA: TGCGCCAGCAGCTCTATCGGACAGGCTAATTCACCCCTCCACTTT. Protein product: CASSSIGQANSPLHF.

The genes are TRBV18 and TRBJ1-1; maybe TRBD1 (5 bases). Trimming removed 2 bases at V and 12 bases at J, with 13 bases between. This CDR3 region has 12 residues. The germline V gene has CDR1 KGHSH and CDR2 LQKENI. CDR3 loop: CASSPSQGGTFF. CDR3 coding DNA: TGTGCCAGCTCACCATCTCAGGGTGGAACTTTCTTT.

The chain couples TRBV5-1 to TRBJ2-1; 13 bases are a match to TRBD2. The CDR3 spans 16 residues. Germline loops: CDR1 SGHRS, CDR2 YFSETQ. Trimming cost V 4 bases and J 7 bases; bases outside gene matches: 8. The CDR3 here is CASSGLGLAGVNEQFF. CDR3 coding DNA: TGCGCCAGCAGCGGATTAGGACTAGCGGGGGTTAATGAGCAGTTCTTC. Full variable domain (remainder filled in from reference TRBV5-1 and TRBJ2-1): KAGVTQTPRYLIKTRGQQVTLSCSPISGHRSVSWYQQTPGQGLQFLFEYFSETQRNKGNFPGRFSGRQFSNSRSEMNVSTLELGDSALYLCASSGLGLAGVNEQFFGPGTRLTVL.

The V call is TRBV14, the J call TRBJ2-4; 10 positions match TRBD1. CDR1 is SGHDN and CDR2 is FVKESK in the germline V gene. The ends lost 5 bases at V and 15 bases at J; junction bases unmatched: 10. The CDR3 length is 13 residues. CDR3 region: CASSFEGTGVWYF. In nucleotides, the CDR3 is TGTGCCAGCAGCTTCGAAGGGACAGGGGTGTGGTACTTC.